A single sample gave rise to the 15 T cell receptor beta chains below, sequenced in a study of T cell clusters in autoimmune cytopenias. TRB rearrangements were amplified by touch-down multiplex PCR with mixed TRB-A/B primers. TCRdb re-called the multiplex PCR reads and shows each CDR3 protein once, DNA omitted. The sample holds roughly 8,400 distinct CDR3 sequences. Tens of thousands of genome equivalents of blood DNA were amplified for TRB. The sequenced material came from peripheral blood. The source of these receptors is a human donor with an autoimmune cytopenia or autoimmune hepatitis (not recorded which).

This clonotype ranks as medium-sized (0.01 to 0.1%) in terms of frequency. The rearrangement links TRBV29-1 to TRBJ1-5; TCRdb's assignment of TRBD1 cannot be checked, as there is no DNA. CDR1 is SQVTM and CDR2 is ANQGSEA in the germline V gene. The CDR3 consists of 14 residues. CDR3 protein: CSVVAGVSNQPQHF.

This clonotype shows up as medium-sized by frequency. The rearrangement joins TRBV6-1 to TRBJ2-5; TCRdb lists TRBD2, though no DNA is available to test this call. The CDR3 runs to 14 residues. Germline V gene lookup returns CDR1 MNHNS and CDR2 SASEGT. CDR3 region: CASSLEEVAIDRNF.

V gene TRBV2 combines with J gene TRBJ2-7. CDR3 length: 15 residues. Germline assignment: CDR1 SNHLY and CDR2 FYNNEI. CDR3: CASSDRQTSSYEQYF.

This clonotype is labeled medium-sized (0.01 to 0.1%) based on frequency. This chain links TRBV7-6 with TRBJ2-1; TCRdb indicates TRBD2, and absent DNA this call remains unverified. The CDR3 length is 15 residues. Germline V gene data show CDR1 as SGHVS and CDR2 as FNYEAQ. CDR3 residues: CASSTGLEEGNEQFF. Variable domain in full (rest from reference TRBV7-6 and TRBJ2-1): GAGVSQSPRYKVTKRGQDVALRCDPISGHVSLYWYRQALGQGPEFLTYFNYEAQQDKSGLPNDRFSAERPEGSISTLTIQRTEQRDSAMYRCASSTGLEEGNEQFFGPGTRLTVL.

This chain links TRBV5-4 with TRBJ2-7; checking the TCRdb D call of TRBD2 is not possible without DNA. CDR1 SGHNT and CDR2 YYREEE come from the germline V gene (reference sequence). This CDR3 has 14 amino acids. CDR3 residues: CASSLFGSRREQYF.

J is TRBJ2-3 and V is TRBV7-9. This CDR3 is 12 amino acids long. CDR1 is SEHNR and CDR2 is FQNEAQ in the germline V gene (reference sequence). CDR3 sequence reads: CASSQRADTQYF.

This chain links TRBV6-2 or TRBV6-3 with TRBJ1-1; TCRdb selects TRBD1, and the lack of DNA leaves this call unchecked. The CDR3 extends over 13 amino acids. From germline, CDR1 is MNHEY and CDR2 SVGEGT. This CDR3 is CASRGQGRTEAFF.

The chain employs TRBV13 and TRBJ1-2; the D call from TCRdb, TRBD1, cannot be confirmed without DNA. From germline, CDR1 is PRHDT and CDR2 FYEKMQ (reference sequence). The CDR3 totals 18 residues. CDR3 sequence: CASSFGGTGGFSNYGYTF.

The chain joins TRBV7-9 to TRBJ2-2; TCRdb's D gene call, TRBD2, goes unchecked for lack of DNA. Germline CDR1 reads SEHNR; CDR2 reads FQNEAQ (reference sequence). This CDR3 is 21 amino acids long. The CDR3 protein is CASSFRSSLTSGGPNTGELFF.

Measured by frequency, this clonotype is medium-sized. The CDR3 sequence is CASSPYRASGYTF. The V and J genes are TRBV7-2 and TRBJ1-2; the D call of TRBD1 rests on TCRdb alone, since no DNA is present to check it. CDR1 is SGHTA, CDR2 FQGNSA, per germline. This CDR3 is built from 13 residues.

This clonotype is medium-sized (0.01 to 0.1%) by frequency. The chain carries TRBV29-1 and TRBJ1-3. CDR1 and CDR2 (germline): SQVTM, ANQGSEA. This CDR3 contains 14 residues. CDR3 region: CSGMASLERNTIYF. Using reference TRBV29-1 and TRBJ1-3 for the parts outside the CDR3, the full variable domain is SAVISQKPSRDICQRGTSLTIQCQVDSQVTMMFWYRQQPGQSLTLIATANQGSEATYESGFVIDKFPISRPNLTFSTLTVSNMSPEDSSIYLCSGMASLERNTIYFGEGSWLTVV.

According to its frequency, this clonotype is medium-sized. This chain joins TRBV6-6 and TRBJ2-1; TCRdb's assignment of TRBD2 cannot be checked, as there is no DNA. CDR1 and CDR2 (germline): MNHNY, SVGAGI (reference sequence). This CDR3 has 15 amino acids. The CDR3: CASRLGLAGGNEQFF.

This chain joins TRBV20-1 and TRBJ2-7; TCRdb gives TRBD2 as the D gene, but with no DNA this cannot be confirmed. From germline, CDR1 is DFQATT and CDR2 SNEGSKA (reference sequence). The CDR3 has 14 residues. CDR3 amino acids: CSARPPPDPYEQYF.

This clonotype shows up as medium-sized by frequency. The chain couples TRBV19 to TRBJ1-5; absent DNA, TCRdb's TRBD1 call cannot be checked. Per germline, CDR1 LNHDA and CDR2 SQIVND (reference sequence). The CDR3 is 16 residues long. CDR3 loop: CASSIPQGQGNQPQHF.

The CDR3 loop is CASSKGQGKQETQYF. The chain combines TRBV6-2 or TRBV6-3 with TRBJ2-5; TCRdb indicates TRBD1, and absent DNA this call remains unverified. CDR3 length: 15 amino acids. CDR1 and CDR2 from the germline V gene are MNHEY and SVGEGT.